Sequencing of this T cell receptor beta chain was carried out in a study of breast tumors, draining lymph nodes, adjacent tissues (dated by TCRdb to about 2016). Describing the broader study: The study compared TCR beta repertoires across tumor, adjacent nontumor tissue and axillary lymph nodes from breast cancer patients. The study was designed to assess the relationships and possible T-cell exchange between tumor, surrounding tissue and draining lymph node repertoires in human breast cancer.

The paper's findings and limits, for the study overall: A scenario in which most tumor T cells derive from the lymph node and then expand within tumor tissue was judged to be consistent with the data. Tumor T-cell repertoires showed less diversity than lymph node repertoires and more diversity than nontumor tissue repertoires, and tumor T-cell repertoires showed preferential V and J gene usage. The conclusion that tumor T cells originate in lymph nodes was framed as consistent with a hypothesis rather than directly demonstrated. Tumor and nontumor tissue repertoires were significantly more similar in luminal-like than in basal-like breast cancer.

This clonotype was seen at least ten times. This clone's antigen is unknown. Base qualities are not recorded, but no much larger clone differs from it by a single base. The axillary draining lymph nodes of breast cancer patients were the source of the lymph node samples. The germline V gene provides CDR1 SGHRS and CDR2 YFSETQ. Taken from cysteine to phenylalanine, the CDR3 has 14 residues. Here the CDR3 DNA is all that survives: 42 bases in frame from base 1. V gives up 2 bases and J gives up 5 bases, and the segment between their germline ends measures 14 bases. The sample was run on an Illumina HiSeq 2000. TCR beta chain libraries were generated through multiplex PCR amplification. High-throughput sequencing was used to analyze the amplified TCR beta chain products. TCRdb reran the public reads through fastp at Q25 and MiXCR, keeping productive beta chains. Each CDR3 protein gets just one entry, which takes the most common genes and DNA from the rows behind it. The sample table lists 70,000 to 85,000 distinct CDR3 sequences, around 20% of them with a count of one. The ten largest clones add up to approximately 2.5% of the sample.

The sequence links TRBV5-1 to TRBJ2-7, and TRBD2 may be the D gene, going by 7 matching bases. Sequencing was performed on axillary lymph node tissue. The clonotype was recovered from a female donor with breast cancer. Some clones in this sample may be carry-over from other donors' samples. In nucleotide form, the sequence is TGCGCCAGCAGCTTTGGGGGGGCAGGGAACGAGCAGTACTTC. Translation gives CASSFGGAGNEQYF.